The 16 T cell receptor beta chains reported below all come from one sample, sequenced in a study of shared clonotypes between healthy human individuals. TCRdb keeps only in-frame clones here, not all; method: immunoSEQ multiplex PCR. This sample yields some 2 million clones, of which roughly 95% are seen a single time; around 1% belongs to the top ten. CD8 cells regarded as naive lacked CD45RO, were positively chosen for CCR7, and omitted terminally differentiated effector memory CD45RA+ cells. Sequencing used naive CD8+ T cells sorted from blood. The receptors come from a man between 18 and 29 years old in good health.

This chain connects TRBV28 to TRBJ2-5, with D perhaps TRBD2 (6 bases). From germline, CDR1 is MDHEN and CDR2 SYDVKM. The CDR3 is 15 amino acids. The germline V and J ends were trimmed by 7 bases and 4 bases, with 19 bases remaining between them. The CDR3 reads CASTLIGGAGETQYF. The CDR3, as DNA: TGTGCCAGCACCCTAATTGGAGGGGCGGGAGAGACCCAGTACTTC.

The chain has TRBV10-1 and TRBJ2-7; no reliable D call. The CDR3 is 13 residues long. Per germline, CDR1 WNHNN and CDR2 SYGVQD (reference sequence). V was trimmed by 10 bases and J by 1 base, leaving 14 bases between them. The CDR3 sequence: CANAAVTSYEQYF. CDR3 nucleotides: TGCGCCAACGCGGCCGTCACGTCCTACGAGCAGTACTTC.

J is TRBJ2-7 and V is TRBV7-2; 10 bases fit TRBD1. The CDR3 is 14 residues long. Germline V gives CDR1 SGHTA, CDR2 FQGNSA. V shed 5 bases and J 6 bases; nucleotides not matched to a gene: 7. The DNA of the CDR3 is TGTGCCAGCAGCCCCGGACAGGGGGAGGGCGAGCAGTACTTC. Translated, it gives CASSPGQGEGEQYF.

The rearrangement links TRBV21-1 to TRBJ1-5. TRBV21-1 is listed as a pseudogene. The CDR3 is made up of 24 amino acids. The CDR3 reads CASSKSKPSGNSPTNFLSNQPQHF. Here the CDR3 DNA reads TGTGCCAGCAGCAAATCCAAACCCTCGGGTAATTCTCCTACCAACTTCTTGAGCAATCAGCCCCAGCATTTT.

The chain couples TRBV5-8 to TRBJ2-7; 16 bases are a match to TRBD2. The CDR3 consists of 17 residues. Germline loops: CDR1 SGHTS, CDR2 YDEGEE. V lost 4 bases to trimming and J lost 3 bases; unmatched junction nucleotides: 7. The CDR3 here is CASSRGLAGGPVYEQYF. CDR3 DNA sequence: TGTGCCAGCAGCCGGGGACTAGCGGGAGGGCCGGTCTACGAGCAGTACTTC.

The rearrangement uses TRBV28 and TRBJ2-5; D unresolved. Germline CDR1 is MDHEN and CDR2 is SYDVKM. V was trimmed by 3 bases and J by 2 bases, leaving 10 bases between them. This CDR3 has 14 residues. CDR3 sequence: CASSFTAAQETQYF. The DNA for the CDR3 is TGTGCCAGCAGTTTTACGGCGGCACAAGAGACCCAGTACTTC. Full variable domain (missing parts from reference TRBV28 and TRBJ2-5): DVKVTQSSRYLVKRTGEKVFLECVQDMDHENMFWYRQDPGLGLRLIYFSYDVKMKEKGDIPEGYSVSREKKERFSLILESASTNQTSMYLCASSFTAAQETQYFGPGTRLLVL.

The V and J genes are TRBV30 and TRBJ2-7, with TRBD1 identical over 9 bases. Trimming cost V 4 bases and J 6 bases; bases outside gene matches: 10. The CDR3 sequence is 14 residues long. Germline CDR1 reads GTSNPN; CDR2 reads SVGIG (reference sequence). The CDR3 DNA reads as TGTGCCTGGAATCCCGGACAGGGGAATGGCGAGCAGTACTTC. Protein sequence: CAWNPGQGNGEQYF.

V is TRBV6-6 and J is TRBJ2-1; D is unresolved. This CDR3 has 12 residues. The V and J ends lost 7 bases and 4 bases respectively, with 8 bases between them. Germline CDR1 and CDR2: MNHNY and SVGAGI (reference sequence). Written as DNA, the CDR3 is TGTGCCAGCAACCCCCCTTACAATGAGCAGTTCTTC. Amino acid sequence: CASNPPYNEQFF.

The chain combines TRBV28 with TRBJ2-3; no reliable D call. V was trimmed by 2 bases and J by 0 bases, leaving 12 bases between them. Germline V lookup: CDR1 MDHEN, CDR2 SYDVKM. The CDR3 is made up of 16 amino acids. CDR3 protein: CASSLEILTSTDTQYF. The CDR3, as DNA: TGTGCCAGCAGTTTAGAAATTCTAACTAGCACAGATACGCAGTATTTT.

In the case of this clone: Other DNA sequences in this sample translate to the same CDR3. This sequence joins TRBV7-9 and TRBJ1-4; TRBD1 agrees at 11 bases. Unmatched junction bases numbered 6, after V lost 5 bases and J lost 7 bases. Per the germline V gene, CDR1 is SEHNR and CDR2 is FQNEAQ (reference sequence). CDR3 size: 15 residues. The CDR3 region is CASSPGTGGIEKLFF. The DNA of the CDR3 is TGTGCCAGCAGCCCTGGGACAGGGGGGATTGAAAAACTGTTTTTT.

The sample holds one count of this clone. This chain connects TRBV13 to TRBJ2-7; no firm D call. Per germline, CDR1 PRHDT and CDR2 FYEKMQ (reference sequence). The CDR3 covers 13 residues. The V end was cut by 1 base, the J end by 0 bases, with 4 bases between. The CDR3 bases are TGTGCCAGCAGCTTAGTGATCTCCTACGAGCAGTACTTC. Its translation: CASSLVISYEQYF.

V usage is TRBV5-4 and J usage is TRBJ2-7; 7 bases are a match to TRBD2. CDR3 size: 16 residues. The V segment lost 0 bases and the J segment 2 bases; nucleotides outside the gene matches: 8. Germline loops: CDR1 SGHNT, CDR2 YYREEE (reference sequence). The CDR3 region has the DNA TGTGCCAGCAGCTTGGGGATGTCCGGGGGGACCTACGAGCAGTACTTC. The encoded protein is CASSLGMSGGTYEQYF.

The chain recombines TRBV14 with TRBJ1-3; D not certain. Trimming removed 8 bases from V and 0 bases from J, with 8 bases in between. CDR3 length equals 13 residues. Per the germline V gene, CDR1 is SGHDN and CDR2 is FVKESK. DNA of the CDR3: TGTGCCAGCGGTCCTTCCTCTGGAAACACCATATATTTT. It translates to CASGPSSGNTIYF.

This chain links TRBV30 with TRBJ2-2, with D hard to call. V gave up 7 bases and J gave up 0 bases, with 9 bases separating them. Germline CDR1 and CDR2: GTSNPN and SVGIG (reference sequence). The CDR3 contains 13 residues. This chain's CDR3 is CASDESNTGELFF. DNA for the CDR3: TGTGCCTCGGACGAATCGAACACCGGGGAGCTGTTTTTT.

CDR3: CASSLGLVIDEQYF. For the CDR3, the DNA is TGCGCCAGCAGCTTGGGGCTAGTGATCGACGAGCAGTACTTC. This rearrangement joins TRBV5-1 to TRBJ2-7; D is unresolved. V shed 0 bases and J shed 5 bases, with 12 bases lying between them. This CDR3 is built from 14 residues. CDR1 is SGHRS, CDR2 YFSETQ, per germline.

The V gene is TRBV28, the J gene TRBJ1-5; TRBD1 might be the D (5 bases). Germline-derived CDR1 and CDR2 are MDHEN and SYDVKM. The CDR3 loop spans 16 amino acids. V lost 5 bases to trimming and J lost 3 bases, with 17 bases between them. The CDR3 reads CASSGLQVLLNQPQHF. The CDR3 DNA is TGTGCCAGCAGTGGATTACAGGTCCTTCTCAATCAGCCCCAGCATTTT.